The TCR beta chain described here comes from a study of human T cells and chemical hapten exposure (dated by TCRdb to the early 2020s). Looking at the study overall: For sensitization, 2% DPC in acetone was applied to a roughly 2 cm by roughly 2 cm area of upper inner arm skin. Alopecia areata with under or over 50% scalp involvement, alopecia totalis and alopecia universalis were represented in the patient cohort, which was mostly female. Patient blood was sampled pre-sensitization (week 0) and at 2, 6 and about 24 weeks after DPC sensitization. Libraries were pooled for sequencing, and variation in per-sample TCR yields was attributed mainly to small differences in library volumes within the pool. In alopecia patients, the study followed how the peripheral blood TCR repertoire changed in vivo over primary and secondary sensitization to diphenylcyclopropenone (DPC), a hapten. Patch testing on the upper back used Finn chambers containing 0.01% DPC, with scoring done after 6 days according to International Contact Dermatitis Research Group standards. Throughout the approximately 25-week study period, patients were also given weekly therapeutic DPC doses on the scalp. Nearly 30 alopecia patients gave blood for TCR sequencing at one to four time points (pre-sensitization, 2, 6 and 24 weeks).

Results the study describes overall, beyond this receptor: DPC sensitization did not change the number of TCRs with a frequency above 1 in 1000, and there was no evidence of changes in global repertoire structure. Expanded TCRs formed significantly more large CDR3 similarity clusters than pre-sensitization or healthy control sets, consistent with antigen-driven responses. Patch test score correlated positively with the number of PT1 expanded TCRs, reaching significance at thresholds 8, 16 and 32 but not at 4. Alopecia, a presumed autoimmune disease, was present in all patients, so the immune response of the patients might differ from that of healthy individuals. Repeated subsampling changed both the strength of the expansion versus patch-test correlation and the threshold at which that correlation became significant.

The germline V gene specifies MGHRA as CDR1 and YSYEKL as CDR2. The CDR3 runs 14 residues from the cysteine to the phenylalanine. CDR3 DNA only is kept here, 42 bases in frame from base 1. Sample time point, as interpreted from the label and publication: pre-sensitization, week 0. Sample treatment or condition, as interpreted from the label and publication: therapeutic diphenylcyclopropenone sensitization with weekly scalp DPC. At every patch-test visit, the blood draw took place before the patch test was put on. To be eligible, patients had to be aged 18 to 70, diagnosed with alopecia and judged suitable for DPC therapy, while pregnant patients were excluded. Unfractionated whole blood was collected in Tempus Blood RNA tubes, and total RNA was extracted from that blood. The protocol used for the library was RACE. Sequencing was performed on a NextSeq 500. During library preparation, unique molecular identifiers were attached to individual cDNA molecules so that TCRs could be counted quantitatively and reproducibly. From each blood RNA sample, both TCR alpha and TCR beta chains were sequenced. As for the authors' bioinformatics: The median number of TCRs per sample was around 96,000, ranging from about 20,000 to 700,000. V, J and CDR3 annotation of the TCR reads was carried out using the Decombinator software suite. Every sample was subsampled to the same number of TCRs (28,000) for the PS versus PT1 abundance plots. Expanded TCRs were defined as absent before sensitization and observed at least eight times at the 2-week time point. TCRdb reran the public reads through fastp at Q25 and MiXCR, keeping productive beta chains. Rows are unified per CDR3 protein, each entry keeping the most common DNA and genes. TCRdb's processing, not the authors', yielded these V and J calls. The sample data list 280,000 or so distinct CDR3 sequences, and 7.5% to 8% of these were observed just once. The ten top clones hold 1.2% of the sample.

To note about this clonotype: Its antigen specificity is not known. At one end the junction does not follow the germline gene, possibly because of a read error.

The rearrangement combines TRBV4-1 with TRBJ1-4; the D gene is possibly TRBD1, with 5 bases matching. This clonotype originated in a man aged 18 to 29 with alopecia areata. Some clones in this sample may be carry-over from other donors' samples. The input for sequencing was whole blood, taken in connection with sensitization to the hapten diphenylcyclopropenone (DPC). The DNA sequence is given as TGCGCCAGCAGCCTCTCCGGGACTAACGAAAAACTGTTTTTT. It is translated as CASSLSGTNEKLFF.